The rows below give T cell receptor beta chains drawn from one sample of a study of Ad26.COV2.S vaccination and SARS-CoV-2 variants. Profiled with immunoSEQ multiplex PCR; TCRdb holds only in-frame clones, not every one. The table shows approximately 360,000 clones, with about 83% occurring only once. The material sequenced was peripheral blood, taken in a trial of Ad26.COV2.S vaccine versus placebo. These receptors were taken from a person between 18 and 65 years old who received the Ad26.COV2.S COVID-19 vaccine or a placebo. Both conserved end residues are part of each CDR3. A D gene is named only where the DNA matches it firmly. Only some rows state a clone size, as once, few, many or a class for expanded clones.

j_gene,d_gene,v_gene,abundance,len,CDR3nt,CDR3aa
TRBJ2-7,NA,TRBV18,NA,12,TGTGCCAGCTCCCTTGACACTTACGAGCAGTACTTC,CASSLDTYEQYF
TRBJ2-5,TRBD1,TRBV5-6,NA,14,TGTGCCAGCGGGTTGGACAGGGTGAAGGAGACCCAGTACTTC,CASGLDRVKETQYF
TRBJ1-3,NA,TRBV7-9,NA,16,TGTGCCAGCAGCCCTGGACAGCCGAGGTCTGGAAACACCATATATTTT,CASSPGQPRSGNTIYF
TRBJ1-5,NA,TRBV3-1/TRBV3-2,few,13,TGTGCCAGCAGCCTAACTAGCAATCAGCCCCAGCATTTT,CASSLTSNQPQHF
TRBJ1-2,NA,TRBV7-9,NA,15,TGTGCCAGCAGCTTATATGACCAGGACGGGTATGGCTACACCTTC,CASSLYDQDGYGYTF
TRBJ1-3,NA,TRBV7-9,once,19,TGTGCCAGCAGCTCCGGAGGCGGGGGACGATTGTCGAAAGGAAACACCATATATTTT,CASSSGGGGRLSKGNTIYF
TRBJ1-5,NA,TRBV19,few,13,TGTGCCAGTATCGGAGGAAAGAATCAGCCCCAGCATTTT,CASIGGKNQPQHF
TRBJ2-3,TRBD2,TRBV5-6,NA,16,TGTGCCAGCAGCTTGGCTCTAGCGGGAGCGACAGATACGCAGTATTTT,CASSLALAGATDTQYF
TRBJ2-5,NA,TRBV14,NA,15,TGTGCCAGCAGCCCAACAATCTTTCCCGGGGAGACCCAGTACTTC,CASSPTIFPGETQYF
TRBJ2-1,NA,TRBV12-3/TRBV12-4,NA,13,TGTGCCAGCACTATCGGGCCACAGGGTGAGCAGTTCTTC,CASTIGPQGEQFF
TRBJ1-6,NA,TRBV7-2,once,15,TGTGCCAGCAGCACAAGGTTGGCAGGAAAATCACCCCTCCACTTT,CASSTRLAGKSPLHF
TRBJ1-2,NA,TRBV7-9,NA,15,TGTGCTGGGGTTGGGACAAATACGGACAACTATGGCTACACCTTC,CAGVGTNTDNYGYTF
TRBJ2-2,TRBD2,TRBV7-2,NA,18,TGTGCCAGCAGCTCCAGGTCGGCGGGGGGTCTGAGCACCGGGGAGCTGTTTTTT,CASSSRSAGGLSTGELFF
TRBJ1-5,TRBD1,TRBV10-2,few,15,TGCGCCAGTTCACCCGGGACAGGGGGAGATCAGCCCCAGCATTTT,CASSPGTGGDQPQHF
TRBJ2-7,TRBD2,TRBV6-5,NA,14,TGTGCCAGCAGGAGCGGGGGGGCTTTGTTCAAGCAGTACTTC,CASRSGGALFKQYF
TRBJ2-4,NA,TRBV5-1,once,15,TGCGCCAGCAGCTTGGTGAGGGGTTCCAAAAACATTCAGTACTTC,CASSLVRGSKNIQYF
TRBJ1-2,NA,TRBV11-2,NA,13,TGTGCCAGCAGCGCCGGGCTGGGGTATGGCTACACCTTC,CASSAGLGYGYTF
TRBJ2-2,NA,TRBV9,NA,16,TGTGCCAGCAGCCTCCCTATTGGCGGTGGTTCCGGGGAGCTGTTTTTT,CASSLPIGGGSGELFF
TRBJ2-7,NA,TRBV5-4,NA,13,TGTGCCAGCAGTAAGGGAGCAGACTACGAGCAGTACTTC,CASSKGADYEQYF
TRBJ1-2,NA,TRBV24-1,NA,13,TGTGCCACCAGTCCAGGGGCCGGCTATGGCTACACCTTC,CATSPGAGYGYTF
TRBJ2-7,NA,TRBV5-1,NA,16,TGCGCCAGCAGCTTGGTAGGCGGGGCCGGCGCCTACGAGCAGTACTTC,CASSLVGGAGAYEQYF
TRBJ2-3,NA,TRBV18,NA,16,TGTGCCAGCTCACCACGAGCACTAGCTGGACGAGATACGCAGTATTTT,CASSPRALAGRDTQYF
TRBJ2-3,TRBD2,TRBV25-1,NA,13,TGTGCCACCTCGACTAGCGGGGGGAATACGCAGTATTTT,CATSTSGGNTQYF
TRBJ1-2,NA,TRBV27,NA,12,TGTGCCAGCAGGGGAAACAACTATGGCTACACCTTC,CASRGNNYGYTF
TRBJ2-3,NA,TRBV4-1,NA,14,TGCGCCAGCGGCCGGGACCCGAGCACAGATACGCAGTATTTT,CASGRDPSTDTQYF
TRBJ2-5,NA,TRBV7-2,NA,13,TGTGCCAGCAGCTTAAATCGGCAAGAGACCCAGTACTTC,CASSLNRQETQYF
TRBJ1-2,NA,TRBV27,NA,13,TGTGCCAGCAGTTTCCGGGATGGTCGCGGCTACACCTTC,CASSFRDGRGYTF
TRBJ1-4,NA,TRBV3-1/TRBV3-2,NA,14,TGTGCCAGCAGGTTCGGACGTGGGGGGGAAAAACTGTTTTTT,CASRFGRGGEKLFF
TRBJ2-7,TRBD2,TRBV2,NA,16,TGTGCCAGCAGTGAAGGGACTAGCGGGGGATACTACGAGCAGTACTTC,CASSEGTSGGYYEQYF
TRBJ2-1,NA,TRBV5-1,NA,15,TGCGCCAGCCGGCCCTTACTAAGCTCCTACAATGAGCAGTTCTTC,CASRPLLSSYNEQFF
TRBJ1-1,NA,TRBV18,NA,14,TGTGCCAGCTCCCGAGAGACACAGGGATTAGAAGCTTTCTTT,CASSRETQGLEAFF
TRBJ2-7,NA,TRBV6-5,NA,13,TGTGCCAGCAGTTACCCAGGGGCGTACGAGCAGTACTTC,CASSYPGAYEQYF
TRBJ2-3,TRBD2,TRBV5-1,NA,15,TGCGCCAGCACCCCATCCGGGACTAGAGGGGATACGCAGTATTTT,CASTPSGTRGDTQYF
TRBJ1-1,NA,TRBV18,NA,14,TGTGCCAGCTCACCAATGGTGAGTAACACTGAAGCTTTCTTT,CASSPMVSNTEAFF
TRBJ2-7,TRBD1,TRBV19,NA,15,TGTGCCAGTAGTTTGGACAGGGGCCGTTCCTACGAGCAGTACTTC,CASSLDRGRSYEQYF
TRBJ1-1,NA,TRBV3-1/TRBV3-2,NA,12,TGTGCCAGCAGCCAAATGTTTGCTGAAGCTTTCTTT,CASSQMFAEAFF
TRBJ2-7,NA,TRBV9,NA,15,TGTGCCAGCAGCGTAGGGACCGCCAGCTCCTACGAGCAGTACTTC,CASSVGTASSYEQYF
TRBJ1-1,NA,TRBV6-5,NA,13,TGTGCCAGCGGCCCGGGGCAGTACACTGAAGCTTTCTTT,CASGPGQYTEAFF
TRBJ2-5,NA,TRBV12-5,NA,13,TGTGCTAGTGGTTTGGGAATAGGGGAGACCCAGTACTTC,CASGLGIGETQYF
TRBJ1-2,NA,TRBV6-4,NA,14,TGTGCCAGCAGTTCCACCGTCAGGGGCGATGGCTACACCTTC,CASSSTVRGDGYTF
TRBJ1-2,NA,TRBV5-1,NA,15,TGCGCCAGCAGCTCGGCGGAACAGAGTAACTATGGCTACACCTTC,CASSSAEQSNYGYTF
TRBJ2-7,TRBD1,TRBV27,NA,15,TGTGCCAGCAGTTTACGCGGGGACAGGGTCTACGAGCAGTACTTC,CASSLRGDRVYEQYF
TRBJ2-7,NA,TRBV2,few,18,TGTGCCAGCAGTGGACCGGGGGGGGACAGGGAATTATCCTACGAGCAGTACTTC,CASSGPGGDRELSYEQYF
TRBJ1-1,NA,TRBV7-8,once,15,TGTGCCAGCAGCTCCGCCGACAGACCGTACACTGAAGCTTTCTTT,CASSSADRPYTEAFF
TRBJ2-1,TRBD2,TRBV5-1,NA,23,TGCGCCAGCAGCTTGACGGGACAGGGGGTCCCGGGACTAGCGGGAGAGAACTACAATGAGCAGTTCTTC,CASSLTGQGVPGLAGENYNEQFF
TRBJ2-1,TRBD2,TRBV6-6,NA,13,TGTGCCACTCTCCCCGGGGGGGGGAATGAGCAGTTCTTC,CATLPGGGNEQFF
TRBJ2-1,TRBD2,TRBV6-6,NA,15,TGTGCCAGCGGCATACCGGGACTAGCTACGGATGAGCAGTTCTTC,CASGIPGLATDEQFF
TRBJ1-1,TRBD1,TRBV5-1,NA,14,TGCGCCAGCAGCCCAGACAGGGAAGGAACTGAAGCTTTCTTT,CASSPDREGTEAFF
TRBJ1-1,TRBD1,TRBV30,NA,14,TGTGCCTGGAGCTGGGGGACAGGGTTCGCTGAAGCTTTCTTT,CAWSWGTGFAEAFF
TRBJ2-4,TRBD2,TRBV6-1,NA,16,TGTGCCAGCAGTGAAGCGTTGGCGGGAGCGAGGAACATTCAGTACTTC,CASSEALAGARNIQYF
TRBJ2-5,NA,TRBV5-4,few,12,TGTGCCAGCAGCTGGGGGCGGGAGACCCAGTACTTC,CASSWGRETQYF
TRBJ1-5,NA,TRBV6-6,once,11,TGTGCCAGCAGCCACCAGTCGGCCCAGCATTTT,CASSHQSAQHF
TRBJ1-1,TRBD1,TRBV9,NA,17,TGTGCCAGCAGCGCTTACAGGGGATCTATCCTGAACACTGAAGCTTTCTTT,CASSAYRGSILNTEAFF
TRBJ2-1,TRBD2,TRBV19,NA,16,TGTGCCAGTAGTATCCCCCTAGCGGGGGCCCACAATGAGCAGTTCTTC,CASSIPLAGAHNEQFF
TRBJ2-6,TRBD2,TRBV6-5,NA,15,TGTGCCAGCAGAGCGGGGGATGCTGGGGCCAACGTCCTGACTTTC,CASRAGDAGANVLTF
TRBJ1-2,NA,TRBV5-1,NA,14,TGCGCCAGCAGCTTGCGAGGGCAACCGTATGGCTACACCTTC,CASSLRGQPYGYTF
TRBJ2-5,TRBD1,TRBV5-4,NA,13,TGTGCCACCTACCGGGACAGGCAAGAGACCCAGTACTTC,CATYRDRQETQYF
TRBJ2-3,NA,TRBV6-5,NA,15,TGTGCCAGCACCGTCCGGGACACAGACACAGATACGCAGTATTTT,CASTVRDTDTDTQYF
TRBJ2-7,TRBD1,TRBV27,NA,14,TGTGCCAGCAGTAGCGGACAGGGGAGATACGAGCAGTACTTC,CASSSGQGRYEQYF
TRBJ1-1,NA,TRBV7-6,NA,13,TGTGCCAGCAGCTTAATCCGGAATGGTGAAGCTTTCTTT,CASSLIRNGEAFF